Listed below are T cell receptor beta chains from one sample, sequenced in a study of tumor and adjacent non-tumor tissue in lung cancer. Via MiXCR, TCRdb re-called the multiplex PCR reads, giving one row per CDR3 protein. This sample has tens of thousands of distinct CDR3 sequences, with about three quarters found just once. The sequenced sample was lung tumor tissue. The origin of the receptors is a woman in her forties or fifties with non-small cell lung cancer. Each CDR3 is given with its conserved first and last residue. A D gene is named only where the DNA matches it firmly. A clone size is listed for some rows: how often the clone was seen (once, few, many), or a class if it is expanded.

j_call clone_size d_call v_call cdr3_nt cdr3_aa
TRBJ2-1 NA NA TRBV11-2 TGTGCCAGCAGCTTAGGTCGGGAGAGACCCTACAATGAGCAGTTCTTC CASSLGRERPYNEQFF
TRBJ2-5 NA NA TRBV11-2 TGTGTCAGTAGCTTTGCTGGGGAAGAGACCCATTACTTC CVSSFAGEETHYF
TRBJ1-6 NA NA TRBV14 TGTGCCATCAGCCGAGGGGCCGCTTCGAGTCCACCCCTCCACTTT CAISRGAASSPPLHF
TRBJ1-5 NA NA TRBV11-2 TGTGCCAGCATTGCCGGGCAACGAAATCAGCCCCAGCATTTT CASIAGQRNQPQHF
TRBJ1-2 few NA TRBV29-1 TGCAGCGTTCTGGCAGGGCTTGGTTACATCTTC CSVLAGLGYIF
TRBJ2-2 NA TRBD2 TRBV6-5 TGTGACAGCAGTTACTCTCGGGGACTAGGAAACGGGGATCTGTTTTTT CDSSYSRGLGNGDLFF
TRBJ2-7 NA TRBD2 TRBV11-1 TGTGCCACCAGCTATTCCATGGGGCAGCGGGAGGCCGAGCAGTATTTC CATSYSMGQREAEQYF
TRBJ1-4 NA TRBD1 TRBV4-2 TGTGCCAGCAGACAAGATACCGGGACAGGGGGCGAACAATTGTTTTTT CASRQDTGTGGEQLFF
TRBJ1-1 NA NA TRBV29-1 TGCAGCGTTGAGGGACTGGTATCAGCTTTCTTT CSVEGLVSAFF
TRBJ1-1 NA NA TRBV29-1 TGCAGCGTTGTCCGGGAGGCGACTGAAGCTTTCTTT CSVVREATEAFF
TRBJ1-4 NA NA TRBV6-6 TGTACCAGCATTTACCCCCGGCCGCAGATAGAATTTAATGAAAAACTGTTTTTT CTSIYPRPQIEFNEKLFF
TRBJ2-7 NA TRBD2 TRBV6-5 TGTGACAGCAGTGTCCCGGGACTAGCAGGGGCCACCTACGAGCAGTACTTC CDSSVPGLAGATYEQYF
TRBJ1-2 NA NA TRBV6-1 TGTGCCAGTAGTCCGGGTTATAACTATGTCTACACCTTC CASSPGYNYVYTF
TRBJ1-4 NA NA TRBV11-2 TGTGCCAGCAGCTTAGATATAGCAGGGCCGGATGGGATCACTAATGAAAAACTGTTTTTT CASSLDIAGPDGITNEKLFF
TRBJ1-5 NA TRBD1 TRBV6-5 TGCGCCAGCAGTACCGGACAGGGAAATCAGCCCCGGTATTTT CASSTGQGNQPRYF
TRBJ2-7 many NA TRBV14 TGTGCCAGCAGCCCCCCCGGAGTATTCTACGAGCAGTACTTC CASSPPGVFYEQYF
TRBJ1-6 NA TRBD1 TRBV11-2 TGTGCCAGCAGCTCTTGGGACAGCGATAATTCACCCCTCCACTTT CASSSWDSDNSPLHF
TRBJ1-2 NA NA TRBV7-9 TGTGCCAGCAGCTTCGTAACATACTATGGATACACCTTC CASSFVTYYGYTF
TRBJ2-2 NA NA TRBV12-3/TRBV12-4 TGTGCCAACAGTTTAGACGGCCTCACCCGGGAGCTGTTTTTT CANSLDGLTRELFF
TRBJ2-7 medium-sized NA TRBV28 TGTGCCAGCAGTTACGGACAGTTAGCCTACGAGCAGTACTTC CASSYGQLAYEQYF